Reported below is one TCR beta chain. The data were taken from a study of blood T cell repertoires in COVID-19. At the level of the study: Researchers got acute and convalescent COVID-19 samples from the United States, Italy and Spain. Sources were T cells, B-cell-depleted T cells, or PBMCs; the material itself was cDNA or gDNA.

Some clones are missing from TCRdb's copy, which holds only in-frame ones; the method was immunoSEQ multiplex PCR. The sample shows hundreds of thousands of clones, 86% of them seen only once. CDR1 MNHEY and CDR2 SVGEGT come from the germline V gene. The CDR3 loop spans 12 amino acids. The germline V and J ends were trimmed by 6 bases and 8 bases, with 10 bases remaining between them. The material sequenced was peripheral blood. This TCR derives from a woman aged 80 or older with COVID-19, enrolled during active disease. The V and J genes are TRBV6-2 or TRBV6-3 and TRBJ2-2; D is unresolved. CDR3 DNA sequence: TGTGCCAGCAGCCCGCGATTGGGGGAGCTGTTTTTT. Encoded protein: CASSPRLGELFF.